This T cell receptor (beta chain) was identified in a study of cytotoxic CD8 clonotypes in ibrutinib-treated CLL (dated by TCRdb to the early 2020s). Regarding the research as a whole: In this cohort, approximately 14 patients were treatment-naive and about ten were relapsed/refractory, while some 17 had unmutated IGHV. Responses were partial in approximately 24 patients and complete in 2; after median 68 months follow-up, approximately 15 stayed in remission and about twelve progressed. Response samples were obtained after a median of roughly eleven months of treatment, with a range of about 6 to 36 months. On average, each sample yielded about 250,000 productive templates and around 98,000 productive rearrangements. Longitudinal samples were obtainable from about 30% of the roughly 90 participants in the trial. Cryopreserved peripheral blood mononuclear cells were obtained before treatment, at response, and at either sustained remission or disease progression. Every remission and progressive disease sample was obtained while ibrutinib was still being received by the patients. General study outcomes and caveats: At baseline, clonality was higher than in age-matched healthy donors and showed a strong correlation with circulating CD8+ T-cell counts. Public clonotypes were rare and either shrank or stayed stable during treatment, and the rise in clonality at ibrutinib response reflected expansion of private clonotypes. Sustained-remission and progressing patients did not have matched sampling times, and lymph node repertoires were not examined. Clonality rose at ibrutinib response, remained stable during sustained remission, and dropped back toward baseline at progression.

For this clone: The antigen it binds to is not known. Base-call qualities are not available, and no considerably larger clone is one nucleotide away.

Per the publication, the time point label means: approximately twelve months on ibrutinib. Around 2 micrograms of genomic DNA were extracted from cryopreserved PBMCs for TCR beta library preparation. Longitudinal blood samples from CLL patients receiving ibrutinib monotherapy were subjected to high-throughput TCR beta sequencing. The patients took part in an open-label, single-center phase 2 trial of ibrutinib monotherapy. The germline V gene (reference sequence) provides CDR1 SEHNR and CDR2 FQNEAQ. From cysteine to phenylalanine, the CDR3 is 15 amino acids long. Just the 45-base CDR3 DNA is kept, in frame starting at base 1. Trimming costs V 1 base and J 5 bases, and their ends lie 11 bases apart. The goal of deep resolution MiSeq sequencing was a depth between 1 in 1 million and 1 in 200,000 T cells, and coverage averaged 10x per clonotype. TCR beta libraries were generated with the immunoSEQ hsTCRB Kit. Per the source publication's procedure: The data were analyzed with ImmunoSEQ Analyzer and ImmunoSEQ Data Assistant, and V, D and J gene assignments followed IMGT definitions. Clonality was computed as one minus normalized Shannon entropy of productive rearrangement frequencies, ranging from 0 to 1. Only overrepresented clonotypes making up at least 0.05% of the repertoire of each patient were included in the public clonotype analysis. Repertoires from about a dozen age-matched healthy donors in immuneACCESS were used as clonality controls. What TCRdb holds here is the immuneACCESS table cut down to in-frame rearrangements. Part of the clones is not present; checked against another copy, under half of the missing clones reflect an unresolved V gene, and the others are unexplained. V, J and clone size derive from that table, while D and trimming were established from the DNA sequence. This sample holds roughly 56,000 clones; approximately 75% were observed only once. The ten top clones hold about 45% of the sample.

The chain uses TRBV7-9 and TRBJ2-2; TRBD2 is a weak D gene call, 5 bases matching. The TCR sequence derives from a human donor with chronic lymphocytic leukemia. The sample was PBMCs, taken after 12 months of ibrutinib treatment. The nucleotide sequence reads TGTGCCAGCAGCTTAGGGGAGATACTTACCGGGGAGCTGTTTTTT. This is translated as CASSLGEILTGELFF.